There are many counts of the clone carrying this T cell receptor beta chain. Antigen specificity is unknown. This specimen comes from a study of CD8 T cells in ankylosing spondylitis. Each CDR3 protein is one row after TCRdb ran MiXCR on the 5' RACE reads. The sample contains about 800,000 distinct CDR3 sequences, around 11% of which appear only once. The CDR3 has 12 amino acids. Germline loops: CDR1 SQVTM, CDR2 ANQGSEA. The V gene lost 6 bases and the J gene lost 10 bases, with 16 bases spanning the gap. General study findings and limits: A motif of fewer than ten highly homologous TCR beta variants was seen as apparently characteristic of ankylosing spondylitis blood.

This TCR was sampled from a male donor with ankylosing spondylitis. The sequenced material came from blood, either unsorted or a sorted T cell fraction (not recorded which). J is TRBJ2-1 and V is TRBV29-1, with D possibly matching TRBD2 (5 bases). The CDR3 region is CSVDPEAREQFF. Written as DNA, the CDR3 is TGCAGCGTGGACCCGGAGGCACGGGAGCAGTTCTTC.